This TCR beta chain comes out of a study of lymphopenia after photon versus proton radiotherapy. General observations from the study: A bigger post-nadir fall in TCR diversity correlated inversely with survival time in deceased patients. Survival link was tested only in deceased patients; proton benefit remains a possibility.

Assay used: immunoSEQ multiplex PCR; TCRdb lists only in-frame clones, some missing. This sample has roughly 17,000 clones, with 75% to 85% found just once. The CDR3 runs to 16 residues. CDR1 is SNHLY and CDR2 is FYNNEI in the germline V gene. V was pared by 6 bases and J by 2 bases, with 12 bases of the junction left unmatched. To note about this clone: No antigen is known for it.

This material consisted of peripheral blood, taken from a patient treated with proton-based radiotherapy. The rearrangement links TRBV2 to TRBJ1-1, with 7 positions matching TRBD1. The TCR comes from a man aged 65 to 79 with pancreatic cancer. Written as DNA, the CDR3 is TGTGCCAGCAGCGTGACAGGGAGGGGTGTCAACACTGAAGCTTTCTTT. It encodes CASSVTGRGVNTEAFF.